This T cell receptor beta chain was sequenced in a study of shared clonotypes between healthy human individuals. Findings of the study overall: Generation probabilities were higher for clonotypes shared across all four sorted-subset donors than for unshared ones. The naive CD4 repertoires of several donors were compared, and roughly 5.1% of clonotypes were shared.

Naive CD8 cells, CD45RO-negative and positively selected for CCR7, excluded terminally differentiated effector memory CD45RA+ cells. Note on this clone: Its antigen is not identified.

The repertoire was sequenced with immunoSEQ multiplex PCR; TCRdb's copy has only in-frame clones and lacks some. The table includes about 2.1 million clones, 85% to 95% detected once. CDR3 length: 16 amino acids. Trimming removed 1 base at V and 4 bases at J, with 13 bases between. CDR1 SSHAT and CDR2 FNYEAQ come from the germline V gene (reference sequence). V usage is TRBV7-7 and J usage is TRBJ2-2, with D possibly being TRBD1 or TRBD2 (6 bases each). This TCR derives from a man younger than 35 in good health. Some clones in this sample may be carry-over from other donors' samples. The sample comprised naive CD8+ T cells from PBMCs. The CDR3 nucleotides are TGTGCCAGCAGCTTAGATGGGGGGCCGGGCACCGGGGAGCTGTTTTTT. This sequence encodes CASSLDGGPGTGELFF. Using reference TRBV7-7 and TRBJ2-2 for the parts outside the CDR3, the full variable domain is GAGVSQSPRYKVTKRGQDVTLRCDPISSHATLYWYQQALGQGPEFLTYFNYEAQPDKSGLPSDRFSAERPEGSISTLTIQRTEQRDSAMYRCASSLDGGPGTGELFFGEGSRLTVL.